This TCR beta chain was identified during a study of spatial heterogeneity in lung cancer. Study details: Detected sequences consistently included more beta-chain ones than alpha-chain ones.

As for time point: sample taken at primary tumor resection. Tumor, nontumor lung or frozen PBMC supplied whole RNA that was sequenced unsorted. Samples were obtained from approximately 72 donors, all untreated early-stage non-small cell lung cancer patients. By share of the sample, this clonotype is medium-sized. CDR1 is MNHEY and CDR2 is SVGAGI in the germline V gene. Trimming pared 2 bases from V and 8 bases from J, leaving 17 bases between. CDR3 length: 15 amino acids. Unique molecular identifiers tagged every individual TCR cDNA molecule. TCRdb used MiXCR to reprocess the 5' RACE reads, holding one entry per CDR3 protein. The sample comprises approximately 6,100 distinct CDR3 sequences, under 15% of which are singletons, and approximately 16% rests with the top ten.

This TCR derives from a male donor with early-stage non-small cell lung cancer. The chain uses TRBV6-5 and TRBJ2-3; maybe TRBD2 (5 bases). The sequenced sample was normal lung tissue next to the tumor, obtained at surgery. Here the CDR3 DNA reads TGTGCCAGCAGTTACCGTATCTGGTCCGAGGGTACGCAGTATTTT. This sequence encodes CASSYRIWSEGTQYF.